A single sample gave rise to the 4 T cell receptor beta chains below, sequenced in a study of STAT5B mutations in CD4+ large granular lymphocyte leukemia. The assay was immunoSEQ multiplex PCR, and TCRdb's table has in-frame clones only and misses some. The sample carries about 38,000 clones, 75% to 85% recorded once. Sequences were obtained from CD4+ T cells from blood buffy coats. The origin of the receptors is a human donor in good health.

The chain recombines TRBV30 with TRBJ2-7; 11 nucleotides line up with TRBD1. Unmatched junction bases numbered 10, after V lost 8 bases and J lost 4 bases. CDR3 size: 14 residues. From germline, CDR1 is GTSNPN and CDR2 SVGIG (reference sequence). CDR3 bases: TGTGCCGGACAGGGGGCGGGGACTACTTACGAGCAGTACTTC. This gives the protein CAGQGAGTTYEQYF.

The genes are TRBV9 and TRBJ2-1; 11 nucleotides line up with TRBD2. Germline V gene sequence: CDR1 SGDLS, CDR2 YYNGEE. CDR3 length: 15 residues. V dropped 4 bases and J dropped 7; count of bases not matched to a gene: 7. In DNA form, the CDR3 reads TGTGCCAGCAGCCCCCGACTAGCGGGAAGGAATGAGCAGTTCTTC. Protein sequence: CASSPRLAGRNEQFF.

As to this clone: The sample holds other DNA sequences that translate to the same CDR3. The chain recombines TRBV5-1 with TRBJ2-3; TRBD2 is a possible D gene (6 bases). CDR1 and CDR2 from the germline V gene are SGHRS and YFSETQ. V lost 7 bases, J lost 1 base, and 13 bases lay in between. This CDR3 contains 14 residues. The CDR3 is CASSSGGGTDTQYF. The DNA of the CDR3 is TGCGCCAGCTCTAGTGGAGGGGGCACAGATACGCAGTATTTT.

V gene TRBV5-1 combines with J gene TRBJ1-1; D is uncertain. The CDR3 length is 13 residues. V lost 2 bases and J 4 bases, leaving 9 bases between the germline ends. The germline V gene has CDR1 SGHRS and CDR2 YFSETQ. The CDR3 bases are TGCGCCAGCAGCTTCGAATTACGCACTGAAGCTTTCTTT. It translates to CASSFELRTEAFF.